The 25 T cell receptor beta chains given below trace back to one sample, sequenced in a study of immune heterogeneity within non-small cell lung tumors. Template material comprised bulk tumor genomic DNA at approximately 600 ng per sample. While surgery was under way, several biopsies spaced far apart were taken per primary tumor. Patients with untreated, newly diagnosed non-small cell lung cancer underwent curative surgery. Multiplex PCR with 32 V and 13 J primers amplified TCR beta CDR3. TCRdb independently ran MiXCR on the multiplex PCR reads; one entry per CDR3 protein. The table has 30,000 to 40,000 distinct CDR3 sequences, around 30% seen once. Material: lung tumor tissue. These receptors originate from a man aged 35-49 years with non-small cell lung cancer.

This clonotype occurred many times. The chain couples TRBV18 to TRBJ1-5; D unresolved. Trimming took 2 bases from V and 4 from J, leaving 6 bases between them. The CDR3 consists of 13 residues. In germline, CDR1 is KGHSH, CDR2 LQKENI. CDR3 sequence: CASSPASNQPQHF. Written as DNA, the CDR3 is TGTGCCAGCTCACCAGCCAGTAATCAGCCCCAGCATTTT.

For this clonotype: This could be a read error, since a much larger clone is one nucleotide away. The rearrangement links TRBV10-1 to TRBJ1-2, with D unresolved. The length of the CDR3 is 11 residues. The germline gives CDR1 WNHNN, CDR2 SYGVQD (reference sequence). CDR3 loop: CASRTHLKFFF. The CDR3 DNA reads as TGCGCCAGCAGAACTCACCTGAAGTTTTTCTTC.

As for this clonotype: This may arise from a read error, as a much more abundant clone is one base away. This chain joins TRBV12-3 or TRBV12-4 and TRBJ2-7; no definite D call. CDR3 length: 14 amino acids. The V and J ends lost 3 bases and 0 bases respectively, with 9 bases between them. In DNA form, the CDR3 reads TGTGCCAGCAGTTTGGCCTTGGGCTCCTACGAGCAGTACTTC. Translating it yields CASSLALGSYEQYF.

This rearrangement joins TRBV20-1 to TRBJ1-1; D gene ambiguous. The CDR3 extends over 13 amino acids. The V gene lost 8 bases and the J gene lost 1 base, with 14 bases spanning the gap. Germline V gives CDR1 DFQATT, CDR2 SNEGSKA (reference sequence). The CDR3, as DNA: TGCAGTCCCCGAGGACGGACGAACACTGAAGCTTTCTTT. This codes for CSPRGRTNTEAFF.

This clonotype counts as medium-sized (0.01 to 0.1%). The rearrangement links TRBV12-3 or TRBV12-4 to TRBJ2-3; D is unresolved. This CDR3 is 12 amino acids long. V was pared by 3 bases and J by 4 bases, with 5 bases between. The CDR3 here is CASSFTPDTQYF. CDR3 coding DNA: TGTGCCAGCAGTTTTACGCCAGATACGCAGTATTTT.

A word on this clonotype: The junction differs from germline at one of its ends, possibly a read error. DNA for the CDR3: TGCATTGCTCCCCTTCAAGAGACCCAGTACTTC. This encodes CIAPLQETQYF. The V gene is TRBV20-1, the J gene TRBJ2-5; no clear D. The length of the CDR3 is 11 residues. Germline V gene sequence: CDR1 DFQATT, CDR2 SNEGSKA (reference sequence).

This chain uses TRBV20-1 with TRBJ1-1, with 7 nucleotides matching TRBD1. The CDR3 has 14 amino acids. V was clipped by 1 base and J by 0 bases; unmatched bases: 2. Germline lookup yields CDR1 DFQATT and CDR2 SNEGSKA (reference sequence). CDR3 nucleotide sequence: TGCAGTGCTAGAGCGGGGACAGTGAACACTGAAGCTTTCTTT. This codes for CSARAGTVNTEAFF.

This clonotype showed up just a few times. CDR3 in DNA: TGCAGTGCTAGTGGTGGGGGAGGGCCCTACGAGCAGTACTTC. Amino acids: CSASGGGGPYEQYF. This chain uses TRBV20-1 with TRBJ2-7, with 7 bases lining up with TRBD2. The CDR3 consists of 14 residues. The germline CDR1 and CDR2 sequences are DFQATT and SNEGSKA (reference sequence). J lost 2 bases, V lost 3 bases, and 7 bases had no gene match.

Notes on this clonotype: Relative to the germline gene, one junction end is altered; a read error may explain this. V is TRBV15 and J is TRBJ2-7; perhaps TRBD2 as D (6 bases). CDR1 is LNHNV, CDR2 YYDKDF, per germline (reference sequence). The CDR3 runs to 15 residues. The CDR3, as DNA: TGTGCCACCATCAGAGATGGACGGGAGAGAGACGAGCAGTACTTC. It is translated as CATIRDGRERDEQYF.

This clonotype was seen many times. The chain is built from TRBV11-2 and TRBJ2-1, with D tentatively TRBD2 (6 bases). The V end lost 7 bases, the J end lost 9 bases, and 16 bases lay between the germline ends. Germline CDR1 and CDR2: SGHAT and FQNNGV. This CDR3 is built from 13 residues. CDR3 region: CASNPGGMLEQFF. The DNA for the CDR3 is TGTGCCAGCAACCCCGGCGGGATGCTTGAGCAGTTCTTC.

This chain links TRBV3-1 with TRBJ2-5, with 9 bases matching TRBD2. CDR1 and CDR2 (germline): LGHDT, YNNKEL (reference sequence). This CDR3 region has 16 residues. V trimming: 1 base; J trimming: 7 bases; junction bases outside the gene matches: 10. In DNA form, the CDR3 reads TGTGCCAGCAGCCAAGCAGCTAGCGGGATAGGAGGGACCCAGTACTTC. Translated: CASSQAASGIGGTQYF.

Details on this clonotype: A junction end diverges from the germline sequence, so it may reflect a read error. The chain carries TRBV25-1 and TRBJ2-2, with TRBD1 matching 9 bases. This CDR3 has 14 residues. The V gene's germline CDR1 is MGHDK and CDR2 SYGVNS. CDR3 in DNA: TGTGCCAGCAGAGGACAGGGGAACACCGGGGGGCTGTTTTTT. This gives the protein CASRGQGNTGGLFF.

In the case of this clonotype: A much bigger clone sits one base away, suggesting this may be a read error. The chain employs TRBV12-3 or TRBV12-4 and TRBJ2-1; a weak D match, TRBD1 (5 bases). There are 15 residues in the CDR3. V lost 9 bases and J lost 2, with 17 bases in between. CDR3 coding DNA: TGTGCCAGAAGTCTAGGGCAGGGTGCCTACAATGAGCAGTTCTTC. It specifies CARSLGQGAYNEQFF.

Concerning this clonotype itself: At one end, the junction sequence differs from germline, possibly due to a read error. The V and J genes are TRBV3-1 and TRBJ1-3; D gene uncertain. The CDR3 has 17 residues. Germline V gives CDR1 LGHDT, CDR2 YNNKEL (reference sequence). The CDR3 nucleotides read TGTTCCAGCAGCCACTTTGGTGGACTGTCCTCTGGAAACACCATATATTTT. It yields the protein CSSSHFGGLSSGNTIYF.

This clonotype was counted between two and nine times. The genes are TRBV9 and TRBJ2-1; D is unclear. V dropped 3 bases and J dropped 8 bases, with 12 bases sitting between them. The CDR3 sequence is 13 residues long. Germline V lookup: CDR1 SGDLS, CDR2 YYNGEE. DNA of the CDR3: TGTGCCAGCAGCGGAGGCCCATGGGATGAGCAGTTCTTC. Residues: CASSGGPWDEQFF.

This clonotype came up many times. The V call is TRBV12-3 or TRBV12-4, the J call TRBJ1-3; weak D call: TRBD1 (5 bases). The CDR3 is 14 residues long. Trimming took 3 bases from V and 0 from J, leaving 6 bases between them. For the CDR3, the DNA is TGTGCCAGCAGTTTTGGGGGCTCTGGAAACACCATATATTTT. Translation: CASSFGGSGNTIYF.

Judged by abundance, this clonotype is medium-sized. The chain links TRBV6-2 or TRBV6-3 to TRBJ2-7; a possible D gene is TRBD1 (5 bases). In germline, CDR1 is MNHEY, CDR2 SVGEGT. Trimming left V 5 bases short and J 0 bases short, with 11 bases between. The CDR3 covers 14 residues. In DNA form, the CDR3 reads TGTGCCAGCAGTCAAATGGACACCTCCTACGAGCAGTACTTC. Its protein is CASSQMDTSYEQYF.

The chain uses TRBV12-3 or TRBV12-4 and TRBJ2-4, with D possibly TRBD2 on 5 matching bases. The V gene lost 5 bases and the J gene lost 16 bases, with 15 bases spanning the gap. The CDR3 spans 11 residues. CDR3 sequence (DNA): TGTGCCAGCAGTCCCGGACTCCTGCATTACTTC. Translation: CASSPGLLHYF.

CDR3 coding DNA: TGTGCCAGCTCACCCTCCCCTAGGGGTGACGGCCACACCTTC. It is translated as CASSPSPRGDGHTF. This chain connects TRBV18 to TRBJ1-2; weak D call: TRBD1 (5 bases). The CDR3 totals 14 residues. Germline V gene sequence: CDR1 KGHSH, CDR2 LQKENI. Trimming cost V 3 bases and J 12 bases, with 20 bases left between them.

The chain has TRBV12-3 or TRBV12-4 and TRBJ2-3; 11 bases agree with TRBD1. The length of the CDR3 is 14 residues. Trimming cost V 8 bases and J 4 bases; bases outside gene matches: 5. The CDR3 loop reads CASGRDRGADTQYF. In nucleotides, the CDR3 is TGTGCCAGCGGACGGGACAGGGGGGCAGATACGCAGTATTTT.

This clonotype was counted at least ten times. This chain connects TRBV20-1 to TRBJ1-4; weak D call: TRBD1 (6 bases). Germline V gives CDR1 DFQATT, CDR2 SNEGSKA (reference sequence). V was shortened by 1 base and J by 7 bases, with 13 bases between the two germline ends. CDR3 length: 14 amino acids. CDR3 protein: CSARAGDRGEKLFF. DNA for the CDR3: TGCAGTGCTAGAGCAGGGGATAGGGGTGAAAAACTGTTTTTT.

The sample holds many counts of this clonotype. The rearrangement links TRBV6-2 or TRBV6-3 to TRBJ1-2; 8 nucleotides line up with TRBD1. This CDR3 comprises 15 residues. Trimming removed 6 bases from V and 3 bases from J; junction bases left unmatched: 9. Germline CDR1 reads MNHEY; CDR2 reads SVGEGT. The CDR3 region is CASRRVVQGDYGYTF. The CDR3 coding sequence is TGTGCCAGCAGACGCGTGGTACAGGGGGACTATGGCTACACCTTC.

This clonotype was picked up a small number of times. The chain has TRBV4-1 and TRBJ2-5; D gene ambiguous. V was cut by 3 bases and J by 4 bases, with 9 bases left in between. The CDR3 spans 13 residues. The germline gives CDR1 MGHRA, CDR2 YSYEKL. The CDR3 here is CASSQPNPETQYF. Written as DNA, the CDR3 is TGCGCCAGCAGCCAGCCGAACCCAGAGACCCAGTACTTC.

The chain carries TRBV7-3 and TRBJ2-5, with D uncertain. The CDR3 is 14 residues long. V was pared by 1 base and J by 1 base, with 7 bases between. Germline lookup yields CDR1 SGHTA and CDR2 FQGTGA. Written as DNA, the CDR3 is TGTGCCAGCAGCTTAAAGGGTGGCCAAGAGACCCAGTACTTC. This gives the protein CASSLKGGQETQYF. Together with reference TRBV7-3 and TRBJ2-5, the CDR3 gives the full variable domain: GAGVSQTPSNKVTEKGKYVELRCDPISGHTALYWYRQSLGQGPEFLIYFQGTGAADDSGLPNDRFFAVRPEGSVSTLKIQRTERGDSAVYLCASSLKGGQETQYFGPGTRLLVL.

Only a few counts were recorded for this clonotype. The J gene is TRBJ2-4, the V gene TRBV6-1; 7 positions match TRBD1. This CDR3 has 13 residues. Germline V gene sequence: CDR1 MNHNS, CDR2 SASEGT. Trimming cost V 10 bases and J 5 bases; bases outside gene matches: 8. CDR3 in amino acids: CATGDSGENIQYF. The DNA of the CDR3 is TGTGCCACCGGGGACAGTGGAGAAAACATTCAGTACTTC.